The clone carrying this T cell receptor (beta chain) was recorded a few times. These data come from a study of blood T cell repertoires in COVID-19. As handled by the study authors: Reference gene primer amplification in the assay estimated nucleated cell counts. Produced via immunoSEQ multiplex PCR; TCRdb's table is partial and in-frame only. The V and J calls and clone size are taken from that table; D and trimming were inferred from the DNA. The top ten hold roughly 4.5% of the sample, which has roughly 240,000 clones, around 78% seen once. V lost 7 bases to trimming and J lost 2 bases, with 9 bases between them. This CDR3 is built from 13 residues.

Sequencing used peripheral blood. The chain couples TRBV12-3 or TRBV12-4 to TRBJ1-5, with a weak D call TRBD1 (5 bases). This receptor was identified in a man aged 60 to 69 who had recovered from COVID-19. This chain's CDR3 is CASTRGGNQPQHF. In DNA, the CDR3 is TGTGCCAGCACTAGGGGTGGCAATCAGCCCCAGCATTTT.